This passage covers 14 T cell receptor beta chains from one sample sequenced in a study of blood T cell repertoires in COVID-19. Data came from immunoSEQ multiplex PCR; TCRdb stores just in-frame clones and leaves some out. The profile shows 150,000 to 200,000 clones, just under 90% of them singletons. Sequenced: peripheral blood. These receptor sequences come from a woman between 18 and 30 years old who had recovered from COVID-19.

A single count supports this clone. The chain employs TRBV5-1 and TRBJ2-5, with 7 bases lining up with TRBD1. V dropped 4 bases and J dropped 2; count of bases not matched to a gene: 5. Germline V gene data show CDR1 as SGHRS and CDR2 as YFSETQ. This CDR3 is built from 14 residues. This CDR3 reads CASSPRTGQETQYF. The CDR3 nucleotides are TGCGCCAGCAGCCCCAGGACAGGACAAGAGACCCAGTACTTC. The variable domain in full, completed from reference TRBV5-1 and TRBJ2-5, reads KAGVTQTPRYLIKTRGQQVTLSCSPISGHRSVSWYQQTPGQGLQFLFEYFSETQRNKGNFPGRFSGRQFSNSRSEMNVSTLELGDSALYLCASSPRTGQETQYFGPGTRLLVL.

The V gene is TRBV18, the J gene TRBJ1-2; weak D call: TRBD1 (6 bases). The CDR3 loop spans 16 amino acids. Germline CDR1 KGHSH, CDR2 LQKENI. V lost 3 bases and J lost 5, with 19 bases in between. The CDR3 reads CASSPSSKTGGYGYTF. Written as DNA, the CDR3 is TGTGCCAGCTCACCCTCAAGTAAGACAGGCGGTTATGGCTACACCTTC.

The chain has TRBV5-1 and TRBJ2-1; D not certain. The germline CDR1 and CDR2 sequences are SGHRS and YFSETQ. Trimming took 0 bases from V and 1 from J, leaving 5 bases between them. This CDR3 spans 14 amino acids. CDR3: CASSLVVSYNEQFF. The CDR3 coding sequence is TGCGCCAGCAGCTTGGTAGTTTCCTACAATGAGCAGTTCTTC.

This rearrangement joins TRBV4-3 to TRBJ1-6; 8 bases line up with TRBD1. J gave up 9 bases and V 0 bases, and 7 bases lay outside the gene matches. Germline V gives CDR1 LGHNA, CDR2 YSLEER. This CDR3 is built from 16 residues. The CDR3 loop reads CASSQEMTGEISPLHF. For the CDR3, the DNA is TGCGCCAGCAGCCAAGAAATGACAGGGGAGATTTCACCCCTCCACTTT.

The V call is TRBV9, the J call TRBJ2-2; 9 bases map to TRBD2. Losses at the gene ends were 3 bases for V and 4 bases for J; bases not matched to a gene: 10. Germline V gene data show CDR1 as SGDLS and CDR2 as YYNGEE. The CDR3 contains 17 residues. The CDR3 region has the DNA TGTGCCAGCAGCGCCAACTTAGCGGGAGCCCCCACCGGGGAGCTGTTTTTT. Translated: CASSANLAGAPTGELFF.

The rearrangement joins TRBV11-1 to TRBJ2-3; TRBD1 matches at 9 bases. The CDR3 contains 15 residues. J gave up 4 bases and V 5 bases, and 7 bases lay outside the gene matches. From germline, CDR1 is SGHAT and CDR2 FQDESV (reference sequence). CDR3 region: CASSRTGDSSDTQYF. CDR3 bases: TGTGCCAGCAGCCGGACAGGGGATTCATCAGATACGCAGTATTTT.

The CDR3 is CASSLGTADTQYF. Here the CDR3 DNA reads TGTGCCAGCAGTCTCGGGACAGCAGATACGCAGTATTTT. The chain links TRBV11-3 to TRBJ2-3, with 7 positions matching TRBD1. Germline CDR1 is SGHNT and CDR2 is YENEEA. The length of the CDR3 is 13 residues. The V gene end was trimmed by 6 bases and the J gene end by 4 bases; junction bases not matched to a gene: 4.

Details on this clone: This same CDR3 is encoded by further DNA sequences in the sample. This chain links TRBV7-2 with TRBJ2-5; 8 bases are a match to TRBD2. The CDR3 consists of 15 residues. In germline, CDR1 is SGHTA, CDR2 FQGNSA. V was pared by 3 bases and J by 2 bases, with 5 bases of the junction left unmatched. The CDR3 DNA follows: TGTGCCAGCAGCTTGGGCGGGGGGTTACAAGAGACCCAGTACTTC. Protein: CASSLGGGLQETQYF. Drawing the rest from reference TRBV7-2 and TRBJ2-5, the complete variable domain is GAGVSQSPSNKVTEKGKDVELRCDPISGHTALYWYRQSLGQGLEFLIYFQGNSAPDKSGLPSDRFSAERTGGSVSTLTIQRTQQEDSAVYLCASSLGGGLQETQYFGPGTRLLVL.

The genes are TRBV19 and TRBJ1-2; TRBD1 is a possible D gene (5 bases). Germline values: CDR1 LNHDA, CDR2 SQIVND (reference sequence). With 5 bases removed from V and 1 base from J, the gap between germline ends came to 17 bases. The CDR3 is made up of 16 amino acids. The DNA for the CDR3 is TGTGCCAGTAGTTCCCTCGGGGGGATACTTAACTATGGCTACACCTTC. It is translated as CASSSLGGILNYGYTF.

This clone was detected once. J is TRBJ2-3 and V is TRBV24-1; the D gene is possibly TRBD2 (6 bases). V was trimmed by 6 bases and J by 8 bases, leaving 14 bases between them. CDR3 length equals 13 residues. Germline CDR1 reads KGHDR; CDR2 reads SFDVKD. The DNA of the CDR3 is TGTGCCACCAGTTACCGGGGGTCCACTACGCAGTATTTT. Amino acids: CATSYRGSTTQYF.

This chain connects TRBV7-2 to TRBJ2-1; possible D gene TRBD2, 5 bases. The CDR3 has 14 amino acids. From germline, CDR1 is SGHTA and CDR2 FQGNSA. The V end was cut by 2 bases, the J end by 9 bases, with 14 bases between. The CDR3 loop reads CASSLRGAISEQFF. CDR3 bases: TGTGCCAGCAGCTTACGGGGTGCTATAAGTGAGCAGTTCTTC.

The chain links TRBV6-5 to TRBJ2-1; D is uncertain. Trimming stripped 4 bases from V and 2 bases from J, with 9 bases between. The CDR3 covers 14 residues. Germline-derived CDR1 and CDR2 are MNHEY and SVGAGI. CDR3 sequence (DNA): TGTGCCAGCAGTTTGATCCGGGCCTACAATGAGCAGTTCTTC. Protein: CASSLIRAYNEQFF.

This chain uses TRBV6-2 or TRBV6-3 with TRBJ1-5; the D is unclear. Trimming removed 3 bases from V and 0 bases from J, with 6 bases in between. Germline CDR1 reads MNHEY; CDR2 reads SVGEGT. This CDR3 region has 14 residues. The CDR3 sequence is CASSYTGSNQPQHF. CDR3 coding DNA: TGTGCCAGCAGTTATACGGGTAGCAATCAGCCCCAGCATTTT.

The V and J genes are TRBV2 and TRBJ2-5; possible D gene TRBD2, 6 bases. V gave up 1 base and J gave up 1 base, with 13 bases separating them. Germline lookup yields CDR1 SNHLY and CDR2 FYNNEI. This CDR3 is 16 amino acids long. The CDR3 protein is CASSEVGGAGQETQYF. CDR3 DNA sequence: TGTGCCAGCAGTGAAGTCGGCGGGGCGGGCCAAGAGACCCAGTACTTC.